This is a list of T cell receptor beta chains from one sample in a study of shared clonotypes between healthy human individuals. Assay: immunoSEQ multiplex PCR; the TCRdb copy retains only in-frame clones and omits some. The sample contains hundreds of thousands of clones, 92% of which appear only once. Sample: naive CD8+ T cells sorted from blood. Source of these receptors: a young man in good health. CDR3s include the opening cysteine and the closing phenylalanine or tryptophan. A D gene is named only where the DNA matches it firmly. Rows may omit the clone size; those that give it use once, few, many or a size class.

d_gene	abundance	v_gene	j_gene	CDR3aa
TRBD1	NA	TRBV6-5	TRBJ1-2	CASSYFQGASNYGYTF
NA	NA	TRBV11-2	TRBJ2-1	CASSHPAPNEQFF
TRBD1	NA	TRBV27	TRBJ1-3	CASSFYYPRGNSGNTIYF
NA	once	TRBV11-3	TRBJ1-5	CASSLSGSPQPQHF
NA	NA	TRBV29-1	TRBJ2-1	CSVERFGTPGNEQFF
NA	NA	TRBV7-9	TRBJ2-1	CASSGSGDNEQFF
NA	NA	TRBV30	TRBJ2-7	CAWRGRIPHEQYF
TRBD2	NA	TRBV29-1	TRBJ2-7	CSVPRGEASEQYF
NA	NA	TRBV5-6	TRBJ1-5	CASSLGGPYSNQPQHF
NA	NA	TRBV28	TRBJ1-1	CASSAAGRENTEAFF
NA	NA	TRBV11-2	TRBJ2-7	CASSLGTSSYEQYF
NA	NA	TRBV10-2	TRBJ2-7	CASSEGPLGGGDEQYF
NA	NA	TRBV10-2	TRBJ1-5	CASTQGSNQPQHF
NA	NA	TRBV5-1	TRBJ2-2	CASTQVLETGELFF
NA	NA	TRBV21-1	TRBJ2-7	CASSGNILLPRCYEQYF
NA	NA	TRBV4-1	TRBJ2-5	CASSQEKRGAGETQYF
NA	NA	TRBV7-9	TRBJ1-2	CASSPGHENYGYTF
TRBD2	NA	TRBV27	TRBJ2-7	CASSLMALAGGSHYEQYF
NA	NA	TRBV7-9	TRBJ1-4	CASSLAGALNEKLFF
TRBD1	NA	TRBV4-3	TRBJ1-4	CASSRGTGQRDEKLFF
NA	NA	TRBV5-1	TRBJ2-7	CASSLNSREQYF
NA	few	TRBV28	TRBJ1-2	CASEDTPNYGYTF
NA	NA	TRBV28	TRBJ1-5	CASSLRAPGGDQPQHF